One and the same sample provided the 4 T cell receptor beta chains below, sequenced in a study of identical twins. MiXCR, applied by TCRdb to the 5' RACE reads, yields one record per CDR3 protein. The sample lists about 460,000 distinct CDR3 sequences, about 14% seen once, with roughly 0.5% in the top ten. These data were likewise used in another study, on yellow fever vaccine responses in identical twins.

Sequencing was performed on CD4+ T cells sorted from blood. The receptor set was obtained from a woman aged 18-30 years in good health.

V usage is TRBV20-1 and J usage is TRBJ2-7, with 14 bases lining up with TRBD2. The CDR3 consists of 15 residues. CDR1 and CDR2 from the germline V gene are DFQATT and SNEGSKA (reference sequence). The V segment lost 2 bases and the J segment 2 bases; nucleotides outside the gene matches: 2. The CDR3 DNA follows: TGCAGTGCTAGAACGGGACTAGCGGGAGCCTACGAGCAGTACTTC. It yields the protein CSARTGLAGAYEQYF.

The chain employs TRBV20-1 and TRBJ2-3, with 13 bases fitting TRBD2. After removal of 0 bases from V and 8 bases from J, the junction contained 11 bases not matched to a gene. This CDR3 has 17 residues. Germline V CDR1 and CDR2: DFQATT, SNEGSKA (reference sequence). In DNA form, the CDR3 reads TGCAGTGCTAGAGATCTCAAACTAGCGGGAGGGCCTAGTACGCAGTATTTT. This translates into CSARDLKLAGGPSTQYF.

The chain couples TRBV20-1 to TRBJ1-1; D may be TRBD1 (6 bases). The germline V gene encodes CDR1 DFQATT and CDR2 SNEGSKA (reference sequence). V shed 6 bases and J shed 0 bases, with 11 bases lying between them. This CDR3 is built from 13 residues. CDR3 residues: CSADRFMNTEAFF. For the CDR3, the DNA is TGCAGTGCAGACAGGTTTATGAACACTGAAGCTTTCTTT.

Note on this clonotype: At one end the junction does not follow the germline gene, possibly because of a read error. V usage is TRBV20-1 and J usage is TRBJ2-3; 11 bases map to TRBD2. Germline loops: CDR1 DFQATT, CDR2 SNEGSKA (reference sequence). The CDR3 consists of 18 residues. This chain's CDR3 is CCARDPSLAGGSTDTQYF. For the CDR3, the DNA is TGCTGTGCTAGAGATCCTTCATTAGCGGGAGGGAGCACAGATACGCAGTATTTT.